This T cell receptor beta chain was identified in a study of regulatory T cells in long-lasting Graves disease. This clonotype was detected many times. The CDR3 sequence is 12 residues long. CDR1 and CDR2 from the germline V gene are MDHEN and SYDVKM. The V end lost 6 bases, the J end lost 6 bases, and 11 bases lay between the germline ends. In building TCR beta libraries, iRepertoire HTBI primers were used together with Arm-PCR of CDR3 regions. TCRdb reprocessed the multiplex PCR reads with MiXCR, giving one entry per CDR3 protein. The data show hundreds of thousands of distinct CDR3 sequences, less than 15% seen once. The time point is: newly diagnosed GD, antithyroid drugs for less than 3 months. Extracted RNA from PBMCs served as the source of the TCR library. These data also formed part of another study, on T cells in Graves' hyperthyroidism and ophthalmopathy.

This chain links TRBV28 with TRBJ1-2; possibly TRBD1 for D (6 bases). This sequence originates from a man aged 25-45 years with Graves disease. The sequencing here drew on peripheral blood mononuclear cells (PBMCs), taken at new diagnosis, from a patient treated with antithyroid drugs. The CDR3 DNA is TGTGCCAGCAGCTTAGGGGGGGATGGCTACACCTTC. Translation: CASSLGGDGYTF.